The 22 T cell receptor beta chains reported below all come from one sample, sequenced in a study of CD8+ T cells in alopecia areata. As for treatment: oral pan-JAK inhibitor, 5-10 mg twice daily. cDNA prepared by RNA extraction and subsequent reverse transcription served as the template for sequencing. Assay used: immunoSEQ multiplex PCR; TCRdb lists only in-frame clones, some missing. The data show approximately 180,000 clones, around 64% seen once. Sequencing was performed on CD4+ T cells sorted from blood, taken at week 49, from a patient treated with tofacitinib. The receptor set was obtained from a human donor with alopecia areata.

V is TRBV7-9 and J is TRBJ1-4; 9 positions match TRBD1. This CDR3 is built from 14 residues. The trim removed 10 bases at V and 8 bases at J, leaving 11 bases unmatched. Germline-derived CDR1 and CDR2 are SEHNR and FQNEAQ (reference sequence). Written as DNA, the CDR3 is TGTGCCACCTCGACATACAGGGGGCGAGAAAAACTGTTTTTT. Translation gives CATSTYRGREKLFF.

The CDR3 spells CASSFPGGAEAFF. CDR3 coding DNA: TGTGCCAGCAGCTTCCCAGGGGGGGCTGAAGCTTTCTTT. The chain links TRBV7-2 to TRBJ1-1; 7 bases are shared with TRBD1. V trimming: 3 bases; J trimming: 6 bases; junction bases outside the gene matches: 4. Germline-derived CDR1 and CDR2 are SGHTA and FQGNSA. The CDR3 has 13 amino acids.

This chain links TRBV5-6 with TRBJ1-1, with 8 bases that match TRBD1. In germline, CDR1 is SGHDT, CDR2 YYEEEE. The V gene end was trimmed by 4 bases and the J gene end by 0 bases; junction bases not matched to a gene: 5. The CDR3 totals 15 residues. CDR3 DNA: TGTGCCAGCAGCCCGCGACAGGGGTTGAACACTGAAGCTTTCTTT. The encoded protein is CASSPRQGLNTEAFF.

CDR3: CASRNEVVEYEQYF. The DNA of the CDR3 is TGTGCCAGCCGTAACGAGGTTGTGGAATACGAGCAGTACTTC. V usage is TRBV6-1 and J usage is TRBJ2-7; no firm D call. Germline loops: CDR1 MNHNS, CDR2 SASEGT. The CDR3 sequence is 14 residues long. V was pared by 8 bases and J by 4 bases, with 18 bases between.

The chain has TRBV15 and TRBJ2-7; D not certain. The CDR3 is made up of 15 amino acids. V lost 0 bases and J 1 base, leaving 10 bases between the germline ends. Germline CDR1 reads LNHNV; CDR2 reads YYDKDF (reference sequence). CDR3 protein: CATSRDVGLSYEQYF. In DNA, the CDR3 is TGTGCCACCAGCAGAGATGTCGGGTTATCCTACGAGCAGTACTTC.

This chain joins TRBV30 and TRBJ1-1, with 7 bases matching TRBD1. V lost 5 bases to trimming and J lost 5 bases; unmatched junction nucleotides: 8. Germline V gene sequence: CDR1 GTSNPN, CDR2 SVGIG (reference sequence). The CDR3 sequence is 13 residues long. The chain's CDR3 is CAWGDSLWTEAFF. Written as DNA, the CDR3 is TGTGCCTGGGGGGACAGTCTTTGGACTGAAGCTTTCTTT.

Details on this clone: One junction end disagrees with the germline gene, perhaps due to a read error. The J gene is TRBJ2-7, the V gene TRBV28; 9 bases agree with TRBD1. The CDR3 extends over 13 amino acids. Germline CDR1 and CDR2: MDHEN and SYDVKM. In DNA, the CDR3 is TGTGCCAGCAGGACCGGGACAGGGTACGCGCAGTACTTC. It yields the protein CASRTGTGYAQYF.

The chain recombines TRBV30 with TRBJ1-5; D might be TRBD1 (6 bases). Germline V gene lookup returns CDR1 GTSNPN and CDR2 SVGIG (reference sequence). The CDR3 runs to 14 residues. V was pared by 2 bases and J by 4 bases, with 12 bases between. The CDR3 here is CAWSLQGRNQPQHF. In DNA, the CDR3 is TGTGCCTGGAGTCTGCAGGGGCGTAATCAGCCCCAGCATTTT.

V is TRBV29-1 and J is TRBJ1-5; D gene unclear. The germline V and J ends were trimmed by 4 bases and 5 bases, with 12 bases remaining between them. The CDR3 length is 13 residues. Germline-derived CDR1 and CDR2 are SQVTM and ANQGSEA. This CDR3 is CSVGTGFYQPQHF. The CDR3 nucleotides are TGCAGCGTTGGTACGGGGTTTTATCAGCCCCAGCATTTT.

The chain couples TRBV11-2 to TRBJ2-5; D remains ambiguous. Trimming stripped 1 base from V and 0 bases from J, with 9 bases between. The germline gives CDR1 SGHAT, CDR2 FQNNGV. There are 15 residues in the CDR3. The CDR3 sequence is CASSLGILYQETQYF. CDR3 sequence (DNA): TGTGCCAGCAGCTTAGGGATTCTGTACCAAGAGACCCAGTACTTC.

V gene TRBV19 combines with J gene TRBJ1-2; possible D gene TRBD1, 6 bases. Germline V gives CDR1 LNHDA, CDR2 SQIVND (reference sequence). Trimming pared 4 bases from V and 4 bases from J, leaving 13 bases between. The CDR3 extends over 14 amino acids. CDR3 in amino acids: CASSTPDRIYGYTF. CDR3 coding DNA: TGTGCCAGTAGTACCCCGGACAGAATCTATGGCTACACCTTC.

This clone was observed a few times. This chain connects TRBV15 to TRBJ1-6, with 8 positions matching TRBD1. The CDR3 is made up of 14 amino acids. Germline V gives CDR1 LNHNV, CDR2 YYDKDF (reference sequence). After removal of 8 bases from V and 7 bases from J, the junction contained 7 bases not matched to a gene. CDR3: CATRTGQENSPLHF. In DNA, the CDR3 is TGTGCCACCCGAACGGGACAGGAGAATTCACCCCTCCACTTT.

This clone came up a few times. The CDR3 DNA reads TGTGCCTGGAGTGTACTCGTCTGGAAAGATACGCAGTATTTT. It specifies CAWSVLVWKDTQYF. The rearrangement uses TRBV30 and TRBJ2-3; no firm D call. The CDR3 has 14 residues. Trimming removed 0 bases at V and 5 bases at J, with 12 bases between. The germline V gene has CDR1 GTSNPN and CDR2 SVGIG (reference sequence).

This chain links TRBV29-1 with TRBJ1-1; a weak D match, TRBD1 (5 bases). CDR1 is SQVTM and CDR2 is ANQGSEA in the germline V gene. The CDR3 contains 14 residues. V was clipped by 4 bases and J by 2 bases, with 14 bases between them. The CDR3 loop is CSVGEGLINTEAFF. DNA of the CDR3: TGCAGCGTTGGGGAGGGGCTCATTAACACTGAAGCTTTCTTT. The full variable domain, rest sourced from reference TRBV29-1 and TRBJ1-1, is SAVISQKPSRDICQRGTSLTIQCQVDSQVTMMFWYRQQPGQSLTLIATANQGSEATYESGFVIDKFPISRPNLTFSTLTVSNMSPEDSSIYLCSVGEGLINTEAFFGQGTRLTVV.

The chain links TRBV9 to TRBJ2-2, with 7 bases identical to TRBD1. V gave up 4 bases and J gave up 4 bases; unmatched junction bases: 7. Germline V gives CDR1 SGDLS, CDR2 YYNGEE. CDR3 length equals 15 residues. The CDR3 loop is CASSPRQGSTGELFF. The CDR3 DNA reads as TGTGCCAGCAGCCCTCGACAGGGCAGCACCGGGGAGCTGTTTTTT.

The CDR3 DNA sequence: TGTGCCAGCAGCCCAACGACAGGGTCGGATATCTCGCGGTTCTTC. It codes for CASSPTTGSDISRFF. This chain joins TRBV7-2 and TRBJ2-1; 7 positions agree with TRBD1. J lost 15 bases, V lost 5 bases, and 19 bases had no gene match. This CDR3 has 15 residues. Looked up from germline, CDR1 is SGHTA and CDR2 is FQGNSA.

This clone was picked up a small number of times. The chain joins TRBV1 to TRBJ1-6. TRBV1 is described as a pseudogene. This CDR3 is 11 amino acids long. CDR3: CTSSQEWSLHF. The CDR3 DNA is TGCACCAGCAGCCAAGAATGGTCCCTCCACTTT.

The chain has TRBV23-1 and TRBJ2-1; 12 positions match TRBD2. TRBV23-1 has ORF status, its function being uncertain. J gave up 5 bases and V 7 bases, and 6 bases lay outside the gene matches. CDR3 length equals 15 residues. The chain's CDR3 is CASIWTSGANNEQFF. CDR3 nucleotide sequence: TGCGCCAGCATCTGGACTAGCGGGGCCAACAATGAGCAGTTCTTC.

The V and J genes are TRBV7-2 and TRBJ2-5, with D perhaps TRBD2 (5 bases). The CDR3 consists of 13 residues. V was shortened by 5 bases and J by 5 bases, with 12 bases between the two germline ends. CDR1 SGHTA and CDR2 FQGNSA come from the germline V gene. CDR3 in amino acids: CASSPGSRETQYF. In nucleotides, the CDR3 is TGTGCCAGCAGCCCGGGGTCCCGGGAGACCCAGTACTTC.

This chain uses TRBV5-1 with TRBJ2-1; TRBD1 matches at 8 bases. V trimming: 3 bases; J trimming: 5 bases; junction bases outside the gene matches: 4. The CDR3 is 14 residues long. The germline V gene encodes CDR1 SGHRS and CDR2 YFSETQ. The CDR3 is CASSYRGTDNEQFF. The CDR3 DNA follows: TGCGCCAGCAGCTACAGGGGGACCGACAATGAGCAGTTCTTC.

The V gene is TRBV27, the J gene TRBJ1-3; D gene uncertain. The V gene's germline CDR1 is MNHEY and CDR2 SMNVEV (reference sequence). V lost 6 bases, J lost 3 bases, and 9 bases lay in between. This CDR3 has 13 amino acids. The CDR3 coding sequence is TGTGCCAGCAGCCCGGATCTTGGAAACACCATATATTTT. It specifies CASSPDLGNTIYF.

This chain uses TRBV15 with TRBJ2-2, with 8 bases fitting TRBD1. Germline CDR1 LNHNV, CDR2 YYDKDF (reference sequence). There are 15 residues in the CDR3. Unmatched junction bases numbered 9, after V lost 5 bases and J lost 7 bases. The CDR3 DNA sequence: TGTGCCACCAGCTCGAACAGGGGGGTCGACGGGGAGCTGTTTTTT. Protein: CATSSNRGVDGELFF.